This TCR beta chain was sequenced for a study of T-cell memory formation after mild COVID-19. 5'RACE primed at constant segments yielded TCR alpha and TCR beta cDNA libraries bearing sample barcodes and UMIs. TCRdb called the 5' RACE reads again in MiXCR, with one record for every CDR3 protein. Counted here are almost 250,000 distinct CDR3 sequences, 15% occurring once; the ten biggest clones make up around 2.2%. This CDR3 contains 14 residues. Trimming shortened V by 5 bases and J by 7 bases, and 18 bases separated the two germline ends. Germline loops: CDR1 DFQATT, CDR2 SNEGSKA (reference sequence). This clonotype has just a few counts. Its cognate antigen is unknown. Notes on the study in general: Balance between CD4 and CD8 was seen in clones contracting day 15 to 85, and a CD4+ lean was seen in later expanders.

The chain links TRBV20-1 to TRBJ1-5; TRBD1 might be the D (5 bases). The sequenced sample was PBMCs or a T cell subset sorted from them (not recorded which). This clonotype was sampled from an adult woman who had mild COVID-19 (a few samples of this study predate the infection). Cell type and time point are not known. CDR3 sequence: CSAPRQGGEQPQHF. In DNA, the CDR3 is TGCAGTGCTCCACGGCAGGGTGGAGAACAGCCCCAGCATTTT.